This T cell receptor (beta chain) was profiled in a study of cytomegalovirus exposure and HLA in healthy donors. Unmatched junction bases numbered 8, after V lost 1 base and J lost 11 bases. Germline lookup yields CDR1 ENHRY and CDR2 SYGVKD. The CDR3 has 15 amino acids. PCR used 60 Vbeta primers and 13 Jbeta primers. Repertoires were generated with immunoSEQ multiplex PCR, while TCRdb's copy carries only in-frame clones and drops some. The data contain about 190,000 clones, 60% to 85% of them seen just once; the ten biggest clones take up roughly 1.6%. This TCR derives from a woman aged 18-29 years in good health and CMV-seronegative. V and J are TRBV10-3 and TRBJ2-4, with 10 nucleotides matching TRBD2. The sequenced sample was PBMCs. CDR3 DNA: TGTGCCATCAGTGAGTTCCAAGGGACTAGCGCTTTTCAGTACTTC. Its protein product is CAISEFQGTSAFQYF.